This T cell receptor beta chain comes out of a study of regulatory T cells in long-lasting Graves disease. Study-wide results and caveats: When disease was persistent, TRBV28, TRBJ1-2 and TRBJ2-5 were the favored segments. The analysis examined peripheral blood only and excluded thyroid tissue. Lower TCR diversity characterized persistent Graves' patients relative to newly diagnosed patients.

CDR3 regions were amplified by Arm-PCR using iRepertoire HTBI primers to build TCR beta libraries. TCRdb reprocessed the multiplex PCR reads with MiXCR, giving one entry per CDR3 protein. The repertoire holds about 660,000 distinct CDR3 sequences, with around 32% as singletons. This clonotype was seen repeatedly, ten times or more. Its antigen remains unknown. The CDR3 loop spans 15 amino acids. The ends lost 3 bases at V and 3 bases at J; junction bases unmatched: 7. Germline assignment: CDR1 DFQATT and CDR2 SNEGSKA (reference sequence). Documented time point: persistent/refractory GD, antithyroid drugs over 5 years with positive TRAb. PBMCs were the source of the RNA used for TCR sequencing.

The sequence was obtained from a female donor with Graves disease. V usage is TRBV20-1 and J usage is TRBJ2-5; TRBD2 agrees at 10 bases. Sequencing used peripheral blood mononuclear cells (PBMCs), obtained when the disease was refractory, from a patient treated with antithyroid drugs. CDR3 in amino acids: CSASGSGRGEETQYF. The DNA for the CDR3 is TGCAGTGCTAGTGGGAGCGGGAGGGGGGAAGAGACCCAGTACTTC.